The clone carrying this TCR beta chain was seen many times. Antigen specificity is unknown. The sample is drawn from a study of T cells after posttransplantation cyclophosphamide. Peripheral blood was collected from the related graft donor on the marrow donation day. Deletions cut 7 bases from V and 6 bases from J, with 13 bases between. The CDR3 is 14 residues long. The germline gives CDR1 MNHEY, CDR2 SVGEGT. General observations from the study: Skin or GI-infiltrating T cells shared few TRB sequences with blood.

Measured with immunoSEQ multiplex PCR; TCRdb has only the in-frame clones, and not every one. This sample has fewer than 35,000 clones, each found more than once. V and J are TRBV6-2 or TRBV6-3 and TRBJ1-6; D is undetermined. Sequenced sample: PBMCs. This clonotype was sampled from a woman aged 25 to 39 in good health and a related stem cell transplant donor. CDR3 coding DNA: TGTGCCAGCACCCTACAGCGGACTAATTCACCCCTCCACTTT. This gives the protein CASTLQRTNSPLHF.